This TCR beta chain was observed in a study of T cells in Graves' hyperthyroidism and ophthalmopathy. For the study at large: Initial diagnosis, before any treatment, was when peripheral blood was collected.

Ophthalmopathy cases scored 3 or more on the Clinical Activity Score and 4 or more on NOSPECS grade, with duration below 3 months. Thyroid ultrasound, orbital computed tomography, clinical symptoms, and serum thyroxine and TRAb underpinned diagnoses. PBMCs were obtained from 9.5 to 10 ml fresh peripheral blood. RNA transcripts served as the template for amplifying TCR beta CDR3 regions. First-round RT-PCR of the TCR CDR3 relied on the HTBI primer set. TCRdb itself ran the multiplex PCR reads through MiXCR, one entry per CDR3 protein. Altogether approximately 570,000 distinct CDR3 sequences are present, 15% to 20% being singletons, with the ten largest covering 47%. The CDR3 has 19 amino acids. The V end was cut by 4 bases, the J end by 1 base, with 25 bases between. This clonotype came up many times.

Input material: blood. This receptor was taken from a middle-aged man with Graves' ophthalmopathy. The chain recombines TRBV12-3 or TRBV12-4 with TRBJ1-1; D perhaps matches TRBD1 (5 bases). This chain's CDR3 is CASSSPRAGLVWENTEAFF. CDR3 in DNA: TGTGCCAGCAGTTCACCCAGAGCAGGGCTCGTTTGGGAGAACACTGAAGCTTTCTTT.